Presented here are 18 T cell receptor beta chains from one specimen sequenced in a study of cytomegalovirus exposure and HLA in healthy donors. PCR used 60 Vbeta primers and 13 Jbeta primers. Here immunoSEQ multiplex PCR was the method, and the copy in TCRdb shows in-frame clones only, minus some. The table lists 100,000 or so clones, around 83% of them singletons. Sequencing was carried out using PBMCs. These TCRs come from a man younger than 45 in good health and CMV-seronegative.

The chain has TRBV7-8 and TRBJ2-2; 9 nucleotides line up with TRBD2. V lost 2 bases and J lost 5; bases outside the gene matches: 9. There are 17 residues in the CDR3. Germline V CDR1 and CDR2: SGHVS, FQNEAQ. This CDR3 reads CASSLQVAGAGTGELFF. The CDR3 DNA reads TGTGCCAGCAGCTTACAAGTAGCGGGAGCGGGGACCGGGGAGCTGTTTTTT.

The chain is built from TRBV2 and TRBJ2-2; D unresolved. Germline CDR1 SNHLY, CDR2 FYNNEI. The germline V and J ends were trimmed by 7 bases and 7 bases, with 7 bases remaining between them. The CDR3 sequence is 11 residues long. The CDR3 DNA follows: TGTGCCAGCACATCCGGCGGGGAGCTGTTTTTT. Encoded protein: CASTSGGELFF.

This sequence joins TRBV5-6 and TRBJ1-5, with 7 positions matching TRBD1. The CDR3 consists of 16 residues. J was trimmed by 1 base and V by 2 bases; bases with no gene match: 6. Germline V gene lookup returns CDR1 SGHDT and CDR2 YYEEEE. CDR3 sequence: CASSFNRGSSNQPQHF. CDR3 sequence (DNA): TGTGCCAGCAGCTTTAACAGGGGATCGAGCAATCAGCCCCAGCATTTT.

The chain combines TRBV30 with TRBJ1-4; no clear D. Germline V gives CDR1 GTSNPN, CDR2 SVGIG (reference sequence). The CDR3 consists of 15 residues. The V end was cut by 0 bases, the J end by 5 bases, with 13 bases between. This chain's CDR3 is CAWSVGLGRNEKLFF. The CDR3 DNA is TGTGCCTGGAGTGTAGGGTTAGGGAGGAATGAAAAACTGTTTTTT.

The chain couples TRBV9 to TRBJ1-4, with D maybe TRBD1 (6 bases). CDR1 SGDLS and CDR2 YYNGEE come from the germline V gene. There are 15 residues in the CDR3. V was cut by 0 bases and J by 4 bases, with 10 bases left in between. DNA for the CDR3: TGTGCCAGCAGCGTAGGGGGGCTGCTTAATGAAAAACTGTTTTTT. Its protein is CASSVGGLLNEKLFF.

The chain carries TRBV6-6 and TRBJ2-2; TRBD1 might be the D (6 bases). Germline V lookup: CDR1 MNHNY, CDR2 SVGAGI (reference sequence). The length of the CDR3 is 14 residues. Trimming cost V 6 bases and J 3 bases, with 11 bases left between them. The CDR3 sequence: CASRQGPDTGELFF. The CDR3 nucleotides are TGTGCCAGCAGGCAGGGGCCCGACACCGGGGAGCTGTTTTTT.

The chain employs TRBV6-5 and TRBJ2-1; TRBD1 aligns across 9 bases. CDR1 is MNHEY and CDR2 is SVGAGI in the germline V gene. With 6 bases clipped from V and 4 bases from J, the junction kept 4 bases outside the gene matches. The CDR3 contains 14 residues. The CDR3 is CASSPGTGYNEQFF. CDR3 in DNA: TGTGCCAGCAGCCCTGGGACAGGGTACAATGAGCAGTTCTTC.

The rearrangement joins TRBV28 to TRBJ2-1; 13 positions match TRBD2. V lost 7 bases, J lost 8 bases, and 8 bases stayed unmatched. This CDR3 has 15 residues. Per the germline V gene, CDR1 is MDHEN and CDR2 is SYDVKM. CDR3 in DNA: TGTGCCAGCAACCCAGGAGGACTAGCGGGAGATGAGCAGTTCTTC. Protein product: CASNPGGLAGDEQFF.

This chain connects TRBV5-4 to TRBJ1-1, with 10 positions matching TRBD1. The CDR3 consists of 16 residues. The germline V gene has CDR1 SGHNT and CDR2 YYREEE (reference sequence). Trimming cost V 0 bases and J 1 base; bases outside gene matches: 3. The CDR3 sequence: CASSLGDRGWNTEAFF. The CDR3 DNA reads TGTGCCAGCAGCTTGGGGGACAGGGGATGGAACACTGAAGCTTTCTTT.

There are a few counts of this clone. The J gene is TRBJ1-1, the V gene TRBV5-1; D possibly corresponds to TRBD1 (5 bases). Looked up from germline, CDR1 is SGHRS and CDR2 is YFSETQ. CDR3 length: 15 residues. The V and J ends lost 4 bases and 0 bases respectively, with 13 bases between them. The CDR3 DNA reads TGCGCCAGCAGCCTGGAAGGGGTAGTGAACACTGAAGCTTTCTTT. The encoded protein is CASSLEGVVNTEAFF. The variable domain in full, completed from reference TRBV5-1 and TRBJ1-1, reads KAGVTQTPRYLIKTRGQQVTLSCSPISGHRSVSWYQQTPGQGLQFLFEYFSETQRNKGNFPGRFSGRQFSNSRSEMNVSTLELGDSALYLCASSLEGVVNTEAFFGQGTRLTVV.

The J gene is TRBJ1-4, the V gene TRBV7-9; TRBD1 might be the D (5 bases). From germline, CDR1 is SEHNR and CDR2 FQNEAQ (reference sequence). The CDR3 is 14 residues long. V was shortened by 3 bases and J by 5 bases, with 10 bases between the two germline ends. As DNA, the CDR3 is TGTGCCAGCAGCTTCGACAGCAGGAATGAAAAACTGTTTTTT. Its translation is CASSFDSRNEKLFF. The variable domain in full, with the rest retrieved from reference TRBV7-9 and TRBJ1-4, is DTGVSQNPRHKITKRGQNVTFRCDPISEHNRLYWYRQTLGQGPEFLTYFQNEAQLEKSRLLSDRFSAERPKGSFSTLEIQRTEQGDSAMYLCASSFDSRNEKLFFGSGTQLSVL.

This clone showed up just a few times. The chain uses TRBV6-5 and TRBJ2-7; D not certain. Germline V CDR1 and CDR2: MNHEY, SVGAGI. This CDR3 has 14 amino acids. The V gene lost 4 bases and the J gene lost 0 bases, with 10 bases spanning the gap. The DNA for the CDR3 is TGTGCCAGCAGTTTTTTCCGGAGCTCCTACGAGCAGTACTTC. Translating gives CASSFFRSSYEQYF.

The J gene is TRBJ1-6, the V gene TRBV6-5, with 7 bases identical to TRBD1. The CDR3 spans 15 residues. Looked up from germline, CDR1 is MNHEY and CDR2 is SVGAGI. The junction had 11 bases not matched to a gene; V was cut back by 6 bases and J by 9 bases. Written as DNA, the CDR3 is TGTGCCAGCAGCTCGACAGGGACTCGCGGTTCACCCCTCCACTTT. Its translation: CASSSTGTRGSPLHF.

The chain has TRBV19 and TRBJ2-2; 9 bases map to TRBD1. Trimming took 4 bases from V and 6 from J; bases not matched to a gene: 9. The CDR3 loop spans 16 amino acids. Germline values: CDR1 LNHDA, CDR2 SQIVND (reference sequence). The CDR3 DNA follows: TGTGCCAGTAGTACTCGGACAGGGGTTGCCGCCGGGGAGCTGTTTTTT. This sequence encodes CASSTRTGVAAGELFF.

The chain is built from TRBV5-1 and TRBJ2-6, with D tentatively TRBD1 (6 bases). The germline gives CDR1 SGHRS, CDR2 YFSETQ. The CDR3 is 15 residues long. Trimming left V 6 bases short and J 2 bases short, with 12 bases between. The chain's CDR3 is CASTPGGTGANVLTF. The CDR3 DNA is TGCGCCAGCACCCCTGGGGGCACTGGGGCCAACGTCCTGACTTTC.

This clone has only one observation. CDR3 nucleotides: TGTGCCAGCAGCTTAAGAGGGAACTACGAGCAGTACTTC. Amino acids: CASSLRGNYEQYF. The chain couples TRBV7-9 to TRBJ2-7; a possible D gene is TRBD2 (5 bases). CDR1 is SEHNR and CDR2 is FQNEAQ in the germline V gene (reference sequence). V gave up 2 bases and J gave up 3 bases, with 8 bases separating them. This CDR3 is 13 amino acids long.

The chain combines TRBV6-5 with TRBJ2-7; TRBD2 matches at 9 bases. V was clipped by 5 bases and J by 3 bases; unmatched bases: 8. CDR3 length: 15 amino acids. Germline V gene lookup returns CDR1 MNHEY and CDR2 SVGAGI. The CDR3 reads CASSKSGTSIYEQYF. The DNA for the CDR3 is TGTGCCAGCAGTAAATCCGGGACTAGCATCTACGAGCAGTACTTC.

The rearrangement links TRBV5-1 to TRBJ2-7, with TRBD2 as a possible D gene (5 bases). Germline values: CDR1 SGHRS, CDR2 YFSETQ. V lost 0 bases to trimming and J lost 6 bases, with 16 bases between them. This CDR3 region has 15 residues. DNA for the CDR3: TGCGCCAGCAGCTTGGTTGCGGGCCCAGGTGGCGAGCAGTACTTC. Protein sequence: CASSLVAGPGGEQYF.